A single sample gave rise to the 31 T cell receptor beta chains below, sequenced in a study of regulatory T cells in long-lasting Graves disease. Arm-PCR of CDR3 regions with iRepertoire HTBI primers generated TCR beta libraries. Via MiXCR, TCRdb re-called the multiplex PCR reads, giving one row per CDR3 protein. The sample contains hundreds of thousands of distinct CDR3 sequences, roughly 15% of which appear only once. Time point: newly diagnosed GD, antithyroid drugs for less than 3 months. Following extraction of RNA from PBMCs, that RNA was used to make the TCR library. These sequences were also reported in another study, on T cells in Graves' hyperthyroidism and ophthalmopathy.

The source was peripheral blood mononuclear cells (PBMCs), collected at new diagnosis, from a patient treated with antithyroid drugs. Every receptor here comes from a woman aged 30 to 39 with Graves disease.

The V gene is TRBV6-2 or TRBV6-3, the J gene TRBJ1-5; D is unclear. Germline V gene sequence: CDR1 MNHEY, CDR2 SVGEGT. The CDR3 covers 13 residues. Trimming took off 8 bases at V and 3 bases at J, with 11 bases between the two ends. The CDR3 region is CASSGRNNQPQHF. For the CDR3, the DNA is TGTGCCAGCTCCGGCAGGAACAATCAGCCCCAGCATTTT.

This clonotype has at least ten counts. The J gene is TRBJ1-6, the V gene TRBV6-1, with 8 bases identical to TRBD1. Trimming removed 6 bases from V and 7 bases from J; junction bases left unmatched: 2. This CDR3 comprises 13 residues. Germline V lookup: CDR1 MNHNS, CDR2 SASEGT. In DNA form, the CDR3 reads TGTGCCAGCAGGCCAGGGGGCAATTCACCCCTCCACTTT. Translating gives CASRPGGNSPLHF.

This clonotype was counted ten times or more. The rearrangement joins TRBV6-1 to TRBJ2-7; TRBD1 agrees at 10 bases. V trimming: 3 bases; J trimming: 5 bases; junction bases outside the gene matches: 7. The CDR3 is 15 amino acids. The germline gives CDR1 MNHNS, CDR2 SASEGT. The CDR3 sequence is CASSENRDRGHEQYF. The CDR3 nucleotides are TGTGCCAGCAGTGAGAACCGGGACAGGGGCCACGAGCAGTACTTC.

This clonotype was detected ten times or more. The chain couples TRBV5-1 to TRBJ2-1; D is undetermined. The CDR3 loop spans 13 amino acids. V lost 5 bases and J 4 bases, leaving 10 bases between the germline ends. Germline V lookup: CDR1 SGHRS, CDR2 YFSETQ. This CDR3 is CASSHPTYNEQFF. In nucleotides, the CDR3 is TGCGCCAGCAGTCACCCGACATACAATGAGCAGTTCTTC.

This clonotype was counted at least ten times. This rearrangement joins TRBV30 to TRBJ2-7, with 9 bases that match TRBD2. Looked up from germline, CDR1 is GTSNPN and CDR2 is SVGIG (reference sequence). The CDR3 is made up of 14 amino acids. V was clipped by 3 bases and J by 3 bases; unmatched bases: 6. The chain's CDR3 is CAWRVSGRLYEQYF. The CDR3 DNA sequence: TGTGCCTGGAGGGTTAGCGGGAGACTCTACGAGCAGTACTTC.

V is TRBV6-4 and J is TRBJ2-7; 9 bases align to TRBD2. The DNA end lines up better with TRBJ2-1; the J call may be wrong. This CDR3 is 15 amino acids long. The germline V gene encodes CDR1 MRHNA and CDR2 SNTAGT. For the CDR3, the DNA is TGTGCCAGTTGGAGCCCTAGCGGGACCGGCGGGGAGCAGTTCTTC. Amino acids: CASWSPSGTGGEQFF.

This chain connects TRBV18 to TRBJ1-3; D is unresolved. Per the germline V gene, CDR1 is KGHSH and CDR2 is LQKENI. This CDR3 contains 15 residues. V gave up 5 bases and J gave up 0 bases, with 11 bases separating them. The CDR3, as DNA: TGTGCCAGCTCAGGCTGGACCGCCTCTGGAAACACCATATATTTT. Its protein is CASSGWTASGNTIYF.

V gene TRBV4-2 combines with J gene TRBJ2-1; D is perhaps TRBD1 (5 bases). CDR1 LGHNA and CDR2 YNFKEQ come from the germline V gene. Trimming cost V 4 bases and J 5 bases, with 18 bases left between them. The CDR3 loop spans 16 amino acids. The CDR3 DNA is TGTGCCAGCAGCCTCGGACCACAGGATATAGACAATGAGCAGTTCTTC. This translates into CASSLGPQDIDNEQFF.

This clonotype has at least ten counts. In DNA, the CDR3 is TGCGCCAGCAGGGGGGTGGATCGCAATCAGCCCCAGCATTTT. This encodes CASRGVDRNQPQHF. The V gene is TRBV4-1, the J gene TRBJ1-5, with D tentatively TRBD1 (5 bases). Germline assignment: CDR1 MGHRA and CDR2 YSYEKL. V was trimmed by 6 bases and J by 2 bases, leaving 11 bases between them. The length of the CDR3 is 14 residues.

With regard to this clonotype: With a much larger clone just one base away, this may be a read error. The gene calls are TRBV28 and TRBJ1-1; possibly TRBD1 for D (5 bases). V dropped 2 bases and J dropped 1 base, with 11 bases sitting between them. The CDR3 is 15 residues long. The germline gives CDR1 MDHEN, CDR2 SYDVKM. CDR3 amino acids: CASSLGTHGNTEAFF. The CDR3 coding sequence is TGTGCCAGCAGTTTAGGGACGCACGGGAACACTGAAGCTTTCTTT.

This clonotype was counted only a few times. The chain combines TRBV20-1 with TRBJ1-1, with a possible D match to TRBD1 (6 bases). CDR1 and CDR2 from the germline V gene are DFQATT and SNEGSKA (reference sequence). CDR3 size: 18 residues. The V gene lost 1 base and the J gene lost 2 bases, with 23 bases spanning the gap. The CDR3: CSARVTYGGRRTNTEAFF. DNA of the CDR3: TGCAGTGCTAGAGTTACATACGGGGGGCGTAGGACAAACACTGAAGCTTTCTTT.

This clonotype was observed at least ten times. The chain has TRBV12-3 or TRBV12-4 and TRBJ1-4; no clear D gene. Trimming took off 3 bases at V and 9 bases at J, with 14 bases between the two ends. The CDR3 is 14 residues long. This CDR3 is CASSFTFSGKKLFF. In nucleotides, the CDR3 is TGTGCCAGCAGTTTCACTTTTAGCGGTAAAAAACTGTTTTTT.

As to this clonotype: A read error is possible here, since a much larger clone lies one base away. The chain has TRBV11-2 and TRBJ1-5; TRBD1 might be the D (5 bases). The length of the CDR3 is 13 residues. Germline V gene lookup returns CDR1 SGHAT and CDR2 FQNNGV. In DNA form, the CDR3 reads TGTACCAGCAGCTCTCAGGGCCGGCAGCCCCAGCATTTT. It specifies CTSSSQGRQPQHF.

The sample holds many counts of this clonotype. The chain couples TRBV28 to TRBJ1-2; no clear D gene. The V gene lost 1 base and the J gene lost 0 bases, with 9 bases spanning the gap. Germline V lookup: CDR1 MDHEN, CDR2 SYDVKM. This CDR3 has 15 residues. CDR3 coding DNA: TGTGCCAGCAGTTTATCGGCGGATGCTAACTATGGCTACACCTTC. Protein sequence: CASSLSADANYGYTF.

This clonotype was seen ten or more times. The chain couples TRBV27 to TRBJ2-2; 9 positions match TRBD1. CDR3 length: 15 residues. Per germline, CDR1 MNHEY and CDR2 SMNVEV (reference sequence). With V trimmed by 5 bases and J by 8 bases, 9 bases remained unmatched. CDR3 coding DNA: TGTGCCAGCAGTAAATGGACAGGGGAGGTAGGGGAGCTGTTTTTT. This gives the protein CASSKWTGEVGELFF.

With respect to this clonotype: A much more abundant neighbour one base away suggests this may be a read error. The rearrangement uses TRBV28 and TRBJ1-2; D is perhaps TRBD1 (5 bases). The CDR3 extends over 14 amino acids. Germline loops: CDR1 MDHEN, CDR2 SYDVKM. Trimming left V 8 bases short and J 4 bases short, with 17 bases between. CDR3 in amino acids: CASVNPTESYGYTF. Here the CDR3 DNA reads TGTGCCAGCGTCAACCCGACAGAGAGCTATGGCTACACCTTC.

This chain connects TRBV20-1 to TRBJ2-3; tentative D call: TRBD2 (6 bases). V lost 4 bases and J 2 bases, leaving 19 bases between the germline ends. From germline, CDR1 is DFQATT and CDR2 SNEGSKA (reference sequence). This CDR3 has 16 residues. CDR3 loop: CSANPSSAGPTDTQYF. In nucleotides, the CDR3 is TGCAGTGCTAACCCCTCATCTGCGGGGCCCACAGATACGCAGTATTTT.

Regarding this clonotype: A read error may be the cause here, since a much bigger clone is one base away. This chain uses TRBV20-1 with TRBJ1-4; TRBD1 matches 9 bases. This CDR3 comprises 13 residues. Germline lookup yields CDR1 DFQATT and CDR2 SNEGSKA (reference sequence). V shed 5 bases and J 5 bases; nucleotides not matched to a gene: 3. As DNA, the CDR3 is TGCAGTGCTGCACAGGGGGCCAATGAAAAACTGTTTTTT. Translation gives CSAAQGANEKLFF.

This clonotype has a count of ten or more. The gene calls are TRBV3-1 and TRBJ1-1; possibly TRBD1 for D (5 bases). CDR3 length equals 13 residues. V was cut by 4 bases and J by 11 bases, with 17 bases left in between. Germline values: CDR1 LGHDT, CDR2 YNNKEL (reference sequence). CDR3 in DNA: TGTGCCAGCAGCCGCAGGGAGGGCTTTGGGGCTTTCTTT. It translates to CASSRREGFGAFF.

This clonotype was observed a handful of times. The chain joins TRBV10-2 to TRBJ1-1, with 9 bases that match TRBD1. Germline V gene lookup returns CDR1 WSHSY and CDR2 SAAADI. This CDR3 is built from 19 residues. V was clipped by 5 bases and J by 0 bases; unmatched bases: 16. CDR3 nucleotides: TGCGCCAGCAGTCCCGGGACAGGGATTCGAGTCCCAATGAACACTGAAGCTTTCTTT. It encodes CASSPGTGIRVPMNTEAFF.

This clonotype was picked up many times. This chain joins TRBV20-1 and TRBJ2-1, with TRBD2 identical over 9 bases. Germline assignment: CDR1 DFQATT and CDR2 SNEGSKA (reference sequence). V was pared by 6 bases and J by 2 bases, with 17 bases of the junction left unmatched. The length of the CDR3 is 18 residues. The CDR3 reads CSAPTRREGWSTYNEQFF. The CDR3 DNA sequence: TGCAGTGCCCCCACAAGGCGGGAGGGCTGGAGCACCTACAATGAGCAGTTCTTC.

This rearrangement joins TRBV3-1 to TRBJ1-4; maybe TRBD1 (5 bases). Germline loops: CDR1 LGHDT, CDR2 YNNKEL (reference sequence). The V gene lost 1 base and the J gene lost 7 bases, with 13 bases spanning the gap. The CDR3 loop spans 15 amino acids. The CDR3 protein is CASSQVGEGSEKLFF. CDR3 nucleotide sequence: TGTGCCAGCAGCCAAGTCGGCGAGGGGTCTGAAAAACTGTTTTTT.

The chain combines TRBV28 with TRBJ2-5; D is possibly TRBD2 (7 bases). Germline V gene data show CDR1 as MDHEN and CDR2 as SYDVKM. Trimming cost V 7 bases and J 2 bases, with 17 bases left between them. The CDR3 extends over 15 amino acids. The CDR3 loop is CASTQGLAVQETQYF. The CDR3 DNA follows: TGTGCCAGCACCCAGGGGCTAGCGGTACAAGAGACCCAGTACTTC.

Many counts were recorded for this clonotype. The CDR3 sequence: CASSLVLQGKEAFF. In DNA form, the CDR3 reads TGTGCCAGCAGCTTAGTCTTACAGGGCAAAGAAGCTTTCTTT. The chain combines TRBV7-2 with TRBJ1-1, with D maybe TRBD1 (6 bases). The CDR3 covers 14 residues. V was trimmed by 1 base and J by 8 bases, leaving 14 bases between them. Germline V gene sequence: CDR1 SGHTA, CDR2 FQGNSA. Filled out from reference TRBV7-2 and TRBJ1-1, the complete variable domain reads GAGVSQSPSNKVTEKGKDVELRCDPISGHTALYWYRQSLGQGLEFLIYFQGNSAPDKSGLPSDRFSAERTGGSVSTLTIQRTQQEDSAVYLCASSLVLQGKEAFFGQGTRLTVV.

The chain joins TRBV7-2 to TRBJ2-5, with D possibly called TRBD1 or TRBD2 (5 bases each). V lost 0 bases, J lost 5 bases, and 10 bases lay in between. CDR1 SGHTA and CDR2 FQGNSA come from the germline V gene. This CDR3 is 14 amino acids long. CDR3: CASSLAHRTETQYF. CDR3 coding DNA: TGTGCCAGCAGCTTAGCGCACAGGACTGAGACCCAGTACTTC.

This clonotype was seen a handful of times. The chain is built from TRBV20-1 and TRBJ2-7; perhaps TRBD1 as D (6 bases). There are 13 residues in the CDR3. V lost 3 bases to trimming and J lost 3 bases, with 12 bases between them. Germline V gene lookup returns CDR1 DFQATT and CDR2 SNEGSKA (reference sequence). The chain's CDR3 is CSASGDTGYEQYF. CDR3 in DNA: TGCAGTGCTAGCGGGGACACCGGCTACGAGCAGTACTTC.

This clonotype was seen a handful of times. CDR3 amino acids: CASSQVGTGIDGYTF. Here the CDR3 DNA reads TGTGCCAGCAGCCAGGTCGGGACAGGGATAGATGGCTACACCTTC. This chain connects TRBV3-1 to TRBJ1-2, with 9 bases fitting TRBD1. Trimming at V came to 3 bases and at J to 6 bases, leaving 8 bases not matched to a gene. The CDR3 consists of 15 residues. Per germline, CDR1 LGHDT and CDR2 YNNKEL (reference sequence). Looking up the rest from reference TRBV3-1 and TRBJ1-2 gives the full variable domain: DTAVSQTPKYLVTQMGNDKSIKCEQNLGHDTMYWYKQDSKKFLKIMFSYNNKELIINETVPNRFSPKSPDKAHLNLHINSLELGDSAVYFCASSQVGTGIDGYTFGSGTRLTVV.

The rearrangement uses TRBV28 and TRBJ2-1; possible D gene TRBD1, 5 bases. Germline CDR1 and CDR2: MDHEN and SYDVKM. This CDR3 is 14 amino acids long. V was cut by 4 bases and J by 10 bases, with 17 bases left in between. The CDR3 spells CASSSQQGPREQFF. The CDR3 DNA follows: TGTGCCAGCAGTTCTCAGCAGGGCCCCCGGGAGCAGTTCTTC. The variable domain in full, completed from reference TRBV28 and TRBJ2-1, reads DVKVTQSSRYLVKRTGEKVFLECVQDMDHENMFWYRQDPGLGLRLIYFSYDVKMKEKGDIPEGYSVSREKKERFSLILESASTNQTSMYLCASSSQQGPREQFFGPGTRLTVL.

The chain combines TRBV5-8 with TRBJ1-5; D is undetermined. Germline V gives CDR1 SGHTS, CDR2 YDEGEE. The CDR3 spans 17 residues. V was shortened by 0 bases and J by 2 bases, with 15 bases between the two germline ends. The CDR3 region has the DNA TGTGCCAGCAGCTTGGATGGCTTGACCGGCGGCAATCAGCCCCAGCATTTT. Its translation is CASSLDGLTGGNQPQHF.

V is TRBV6-1 and J is TRBJ2-7; D possibly corresponds to TRBD1 (7 bases). CDR3 size: 13 residues. Between the trimmed V and J ends, which lost 5 bases and 3 bases, there was a span of 11 bases. In germline, CDR1 is MNHNS, CDR2 SASEGT. The CDR3, as DNA: TGTGCCAGCAGTAAGCAGGGGGGCTACGAGCAGTACTTC. Translation: CASSKQGGYEQYF.

J is TRBJ1-4 and V is TRBV29-1; 10 bases match TRBD1. Germline V gene sequence: CDR1 SQVTM, CDR2 ANQGSEA. With 7 bases clipped from V and 8 bases from J, the junction kept 7 bases outside the gene matches. The CDR3 contains 13 residues. DNA of the CDR3: TGCAGCGCCCGGGACAGGGGTAGGGAAAAACTGTTTTTT. The encoded protein is CSARDRGREKLFF.